A single T cell receptor beta chain is shown here with its context. The antigen remains undetermined. Germline V lookup: CDR1 DFQATT, CDR2 SNEGSKA (reference sequence). Trimming removed 4 bases at V and 0 bases at J, with 13 bases between. CDR3 size: 15 residues. The data are from a study of identical twins. TCRdb called the 5' RACE reads again in MiXCR, with one record for every CDR3 protein. The sample comprises a few hundred thousand distinct CDR3 sequences, 10% to 13% of which are singletons, and approximately 9.1% rests with the top ten. Overall study results and limits: Fewer insertions characterized abundant cord blood beta clonotypes, whereas memory repertoires showed none.

J is TRBJ1-3 and V is TRBV20-1; D ambiguous. The receptor was isolated from a man over 45 in good health. Input material: memory T cells sorted from blood. The CDR3 loop reads CSAKGRPISGNTIYF. The CDR3 DNA follows: TGCAGTGCTAAAGGCAGGCCTATCTCTGGAAACACCATATATTTT.